This T cell receptor (beta chain) was identified during a study of T cell responses to AZD1222 COVID-19 vaccine. Points from the study as a whole: Repertoires were collected only later (after the peak T cell response had occurred). Donors skewed white British and female; clonal diversity was possibly underestimated. At baseline, just a handful of AZD1222 recipients tested seropositive. After two AZD1222 doses, spike-specific TCR breadth and depth rose versus day 0.

V lost 3 bases, J lost 0 bases, and 6 bases lay in between. Germline V lookup: CDR1 MRHNA, CDR2 SNTAGT. This CDR3 spans 14 amino acids. Libraries were prepared by immunoSEQ multiplex PCR; TCRdb keeps only in-frame clonotypes and omits some of them. The sample holds 89,000 or so clones, more than 70% seen once. Turning to this clone: Its antigen is still unknown.

This TCR derives from an adult who received the AZD1222 COVID-19 vaccine. Sequencing used peripheral blood, obtained 28 days after the second AZD1222 dose. This rearrangement joins TRBV6-4 to TRBJ1-5; the D is unclear. CDR3 DNA sequence: TGTGCCAGCAGTGAAGGGTATAGCAATCAGCCCCAGCATTTT. This sequence encodes CASSEGYSNQPQHF.